This section outlines one T cell receptor (beta chain) sequence together with its context. Trimming left V 8 bases short and J 1 base short, with 8 bases between. This CDR3 has 12 amino acids. Germline-derived CDR1 and CDR2 are SNHLY and FYNNEI. These data originate in a study of blood T cell repertoires in COVID-19. The method was immunoSEQ multiplex PCR; TCRdb's version includes in-frame clones alone and lacks a portion of them. The data contain 100,000 to 150,000 clones, roughly four fifths of them seen just once; the ten biggest clones take up about 2.3%. The sequence was collected from a man between 40 and 49 years old with acute COVID-19. The specimen sequenced was PBMCs or T cells enriched from blood (not recorded which). The V call is TRBV2, the J call TRBJ1-1; D gene unclear. The CDR3 DNA follows: TGTGCCAGCTCGAGGGAGAACACTGAAGCTTTCTTT. Translating it yields CASSRENTEAFF.